The source of this T cell receptor beta chain is a study of T cell repertoires in cytomegalovirus infection. At the level of the study: Recently identified HLA-C-restricted CMV epitopes and well-studied HLA-B-restricted CMV epitopes were used by the study. Public TCR beta signatures marked donors with CMV infection and the matching HLA.

This clonotype came up a few times. Its specificity is unknown. TCRdb re-called the reads with MiXCR, one entry per CDR3 protein. In the table there are roughly 920,000 distinct CDR3 sequences, about a third of which are singletons. This TCR derives from a human donor in good health (CMV status not recorded). Some clones in this sample may be carry-over from other donors' samples. This sample comprised cultured CD8+ T cells from PBMCs, obtained from culture after CMV antigen stimulation.

CDR3 amino acids: CASSQDGLAGGQETQYF. The CDR3 DNA follows: TGCGCCAGCAGCCAAGATGGGCTAGCGGGGGGACAAGAGACCCAGTACTTC. The chain uses TRBV4-1 and TRBJ2-5; 11 nucleotides line up with TRBD2. The ends lost 0 bases at V and 2 bases at J; junction bases unmatched: 5. In germline, CDR1 is MGHRA, CDR2 YSYEKL. The length of the CDR3 is 17 residues.